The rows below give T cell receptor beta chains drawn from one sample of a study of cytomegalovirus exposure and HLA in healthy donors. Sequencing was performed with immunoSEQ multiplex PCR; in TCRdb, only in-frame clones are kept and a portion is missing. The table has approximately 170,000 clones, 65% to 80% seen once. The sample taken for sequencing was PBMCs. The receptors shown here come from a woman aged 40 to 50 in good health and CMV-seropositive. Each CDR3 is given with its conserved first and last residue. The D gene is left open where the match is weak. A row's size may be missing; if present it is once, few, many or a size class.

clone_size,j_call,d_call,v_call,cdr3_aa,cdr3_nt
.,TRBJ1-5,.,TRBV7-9,CASSLVGTPEGPQHF,TGTGCCAGCAGCTTAGTGGGCACGCCCGAAGGGCCCCAGCATTTT
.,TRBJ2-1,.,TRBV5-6,CASRHRSSYNEQFF,TGTGCCAGCAGACACAGGAGCTCCTACAATGAGCAGTTCTTC
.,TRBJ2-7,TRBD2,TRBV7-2,CASSLEAGGIYEQYF,TGTGCCAGCAGCTTAGAAGCGGGAGGCATCTACGAGCAGTACTTC
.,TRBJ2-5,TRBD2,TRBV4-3,CASSQDLAGEETQYF,TGCGCCAGCAGCCAAGATTTAGCGGGGGAGGAGACCCAGTACTTC
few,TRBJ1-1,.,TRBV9,CASSTSGTEAFF,TGTGCCAGCAGCACCTCCGGGACTGAAGCTTTCTTT
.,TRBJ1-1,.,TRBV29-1,CSVHRVEAFF,TGCAGCGTCCACAGGGTAGAAGCTTTCTTT
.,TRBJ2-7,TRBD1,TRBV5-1,CASSPRTGASYEQYF,TGCGCCAGCAGCCCCAGGACAGGGGCCTCCTACGAGCAGTACTTC
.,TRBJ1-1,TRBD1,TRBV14,CASSQDRDRRVEAFF,TGTGCCAGCAGCCAAGATAGGGACAGGCGGGTTGAAGCTTTCTTT
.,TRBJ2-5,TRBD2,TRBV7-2,CASSLPSGGETQYF,TGTGCCAGCAGCTTACCTAGCGGGGGGGAGACCCAGTACTTC
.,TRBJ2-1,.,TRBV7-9,CASSLNWETYNEQFF,TGTGCCAGCAGCTTAAACTGGGAGACCTACAATGAGCAGTTCTTC
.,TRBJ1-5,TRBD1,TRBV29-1,CSAGQGSQPQHF,TGCAGCGCAGGACAGGGTTCTCAGCCCCAGCATTTT
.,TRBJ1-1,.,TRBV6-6,CASCKGEGGITEAFF,TGTGCCAGTTGTAAGGGTGAGGGGGGGATCACTGAAGCTTTCTTT
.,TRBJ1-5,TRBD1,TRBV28,CASSPGQGGQPQHF,TGTGCCAGCAGTCCGGGACAGGGGGGTCAGCCCCAGCATTTT
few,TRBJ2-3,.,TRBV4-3,CASSQSSAGTDTQYF,TGCGCCAGCAGCCAGTCTAGCGCCGGGACAGATACGCAGTATTTT
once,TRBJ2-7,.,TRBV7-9,CAGSREDSRSYEQYF,TGTGCCGGCAGCCGAGAGGACAGTCGGTCCTACGAGCAGTACTTC
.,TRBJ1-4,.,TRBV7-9,CASSFEAKKLFF,TGTGCCAGCAGCTTCGAGGCGAAAAAACTGTTTTTT
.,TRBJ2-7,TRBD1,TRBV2,CASTWDRGSYEQYF,TGTGCCAGCACCTGGGACAGGGGTTCCTACGAGCAGTACTTC
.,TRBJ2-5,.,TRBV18,CASSPRLLPLQETQYF,TGTGCCAGCTCACCCCGCCTGCTACCGTTGCAAGAGACCCAGTACTTC
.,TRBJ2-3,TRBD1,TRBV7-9,CASSLYQGATDTQYF,TGTGCCAGCAGCTTATACCAGGGGGCCACAGATACGCAGTATTTT
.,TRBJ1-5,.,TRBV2,CASSVRQDSNQPQHF,TGTGCCAGCAGTGTTCGACAGGATAGCAATCAGCCCCAGCATTTT
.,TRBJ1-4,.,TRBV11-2,CASSFSGTTNEKLFF,TGTGCCAGCAGCTTCTCAGGGACTACTAATGAAAAACTGTTTTTT
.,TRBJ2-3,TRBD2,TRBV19,CATSGDPGLASRTSTDTQYF,TGTGCCACCTCAGGCGATCCGGGACTAGCATCCCGTACTAGCACAGATACGCAGTATTTT
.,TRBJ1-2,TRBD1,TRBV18,CASSPLGQGASGGYTF,TGTGCCAGCTCACCTTTAGGACAGGGGGCGTCGGGTGGCTACACCTTC
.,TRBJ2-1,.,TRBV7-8,CASSPFRGGAYNEQFF,TGTGCCAGCAGCCCTTTTAGGGGGGGCGCTTACAATGAGCAGTTCTTC
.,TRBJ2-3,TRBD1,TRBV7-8,CASSFGQGSTDTQYF,TGTGCCAGCAGTTTTGGACAGGGGTCCACAGATACGCAGTATTTT
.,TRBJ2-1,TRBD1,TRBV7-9,CASSKDRGVYNEQFF,TGTGCCAGCAGCAAAGACAGGGGGGTTTACAATGAGCAGTTCTTC
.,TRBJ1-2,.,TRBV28,CASGVGGSIYGYTF,TGTGCCAGTGGGGTTGGGGGGTCGATCTATGGCTACACCTTC
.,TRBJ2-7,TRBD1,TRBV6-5,CASSPETGGYSEQYF,TGTGCCAGCAGTCCGGAGACAGGGGGCTACTCCGAGCAGTACTTC
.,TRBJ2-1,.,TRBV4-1,CASNRGGNHEQFF,TGCGCCAGCAACCGAGGAGGTAACCATGAGCAGTTCTTC
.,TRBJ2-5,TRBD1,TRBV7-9,CASSLAAGTVGETQYF,TGTGCCAGCAGCTTAGCGGCCGGGACAGTTGGGGAGACCCAGTACTTC
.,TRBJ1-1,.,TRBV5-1,CASSLAITDTDSEAFF,TGCGCCAGCAGCCTGGCCATTACGGACACCGATTCGGAGGCTTTCTTT
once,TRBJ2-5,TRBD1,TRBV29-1,CSARTGQETQYF,TGCAGCGCCCGGACAGGGCAAGAGACCCAGTACTTC
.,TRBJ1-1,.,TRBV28,CASSFSKGQSTEAFF,TGTGCCAGCAGTTTCTCGAAGGGGCAGAGCACTGAAGCTTTCTTT
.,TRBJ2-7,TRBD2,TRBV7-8,CASSSLRTSGYSYEQYF,TGTGCCAGCAGCTCCCTCCGGACTAGCGGGTATTCCTACGAGCAGTACTTC
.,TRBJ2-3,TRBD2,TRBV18,CASSPGASGAPDTDTQYF,TGTGCCAGCTCACCAGGAGCTAGCGGGGCCCCAGACACAGATACGCAGTATTTT
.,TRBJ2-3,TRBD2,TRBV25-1,CASSATSGKSTDTQYF,TGTGCCAGCAGTGCTACTAGCGGAAAGAGCACAGATACGCAGTATTTT
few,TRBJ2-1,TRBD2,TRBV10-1,CASNTSGGLYNEQFF,TGCGCCAGCAACACTAGCGGGGGGCTTTACAATGAGCAGTTCTTC
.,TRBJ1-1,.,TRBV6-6,CASSLLGGATEAFF,TGTGCCAGCAGTCTCCTGGGGGGGGCCACTGAAGCTTTCTTT
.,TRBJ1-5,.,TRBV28,CASIQSLGVSNQPQHF,TGTGCCAGCATTCAAAGTCTCGGGGTAAGCAATCAGCCCCAGCATTTT